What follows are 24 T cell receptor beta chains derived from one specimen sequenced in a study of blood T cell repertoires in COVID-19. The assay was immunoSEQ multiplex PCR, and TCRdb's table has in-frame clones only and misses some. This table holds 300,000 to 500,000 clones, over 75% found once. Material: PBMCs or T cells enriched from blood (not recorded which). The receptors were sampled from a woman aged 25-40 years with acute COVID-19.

The CDR3 region has the DNA TGCGCCAGCAGCCCACTCCTAGCGGTGGGGAAAAACATTCAGTACTTC. It translates to CASSPLLAVGKNIQYF. The chain recombines TRBV5-1 with TRBJ2-4; 7 bases line up with TRBD2. The germline CDR1 and CDR2 sequences are SGHRS and YFSETQ. The ends lost 4 bases at V and 4 bases at J; junction bases unmatched: 11. The CDR3 runs 16 residues.

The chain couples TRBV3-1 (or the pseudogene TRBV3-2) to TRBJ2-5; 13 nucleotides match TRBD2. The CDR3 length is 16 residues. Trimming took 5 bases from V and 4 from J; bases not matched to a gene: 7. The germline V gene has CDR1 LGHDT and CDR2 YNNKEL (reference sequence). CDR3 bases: TGTGCCAGCAGCGACCGACTAGCGGGGGGCACAGAGACCCAGTACTTC. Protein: CASSDRLAGGTETQYF.

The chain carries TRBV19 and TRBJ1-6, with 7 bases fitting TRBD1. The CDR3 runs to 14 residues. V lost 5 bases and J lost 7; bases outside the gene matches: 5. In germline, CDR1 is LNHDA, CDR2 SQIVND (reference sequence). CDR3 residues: CASSPRDRNSPLHF. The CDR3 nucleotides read TGTGCCAGTAGTCCCCGGGACAGAAATTCACCCCTCCACTTT.

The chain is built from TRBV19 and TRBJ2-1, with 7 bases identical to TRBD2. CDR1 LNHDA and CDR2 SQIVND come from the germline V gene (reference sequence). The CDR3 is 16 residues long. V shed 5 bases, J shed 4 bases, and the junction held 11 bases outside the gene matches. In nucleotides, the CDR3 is TGTGCCAGTAGTTTCTCCGGGGGGTCGTCGTACAATGAGCAGTTCTTC. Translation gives CASSFSGGSSYNEQFF.

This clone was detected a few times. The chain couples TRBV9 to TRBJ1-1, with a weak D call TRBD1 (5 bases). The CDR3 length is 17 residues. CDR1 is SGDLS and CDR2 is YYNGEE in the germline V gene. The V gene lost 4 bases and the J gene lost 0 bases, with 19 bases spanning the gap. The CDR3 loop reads CASSHPLSGGMNTEAFF. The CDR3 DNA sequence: TGTGCCAGCAGCCACCCCCTTAGCGGGGGAATGAACACTGAAGCTTTCTTT. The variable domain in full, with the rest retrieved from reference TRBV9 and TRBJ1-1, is DSGVTQTPKHLITATGQRVTLRCSPRSGDLSVYWYQQSLDQGLQFLIQYYNGEERAKGNILERFSAQQFPDLHSELNLSSLELGDSALYFCASSHPLSGGMNTEAFFGQGTRLTVV.

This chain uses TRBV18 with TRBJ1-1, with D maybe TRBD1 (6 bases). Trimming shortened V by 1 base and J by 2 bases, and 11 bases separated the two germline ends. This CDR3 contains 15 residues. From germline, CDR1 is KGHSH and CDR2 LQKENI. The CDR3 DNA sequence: TGTGCCAGCTCACCACAGCAGGGGCAAAACACTGAAGCTTTCTTT. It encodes CASSPQQGQNTEAFF.

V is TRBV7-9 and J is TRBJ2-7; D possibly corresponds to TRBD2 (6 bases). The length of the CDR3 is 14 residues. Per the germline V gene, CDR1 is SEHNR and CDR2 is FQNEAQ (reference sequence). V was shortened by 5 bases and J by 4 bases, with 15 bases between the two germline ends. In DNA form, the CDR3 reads TGTGCCAGCAGCACTCCGACTAGGCATTACGAGCAGTACTTC. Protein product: CASSTPTRHYEQYF.

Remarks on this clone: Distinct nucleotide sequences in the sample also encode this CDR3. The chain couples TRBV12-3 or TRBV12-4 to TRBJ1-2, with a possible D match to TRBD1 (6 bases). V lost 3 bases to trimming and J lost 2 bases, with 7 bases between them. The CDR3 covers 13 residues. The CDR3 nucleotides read TGTGCCAGCAGTTTCGGACAGAACTATGGCTACACCTTC. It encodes CASSFGQNYGYTF.

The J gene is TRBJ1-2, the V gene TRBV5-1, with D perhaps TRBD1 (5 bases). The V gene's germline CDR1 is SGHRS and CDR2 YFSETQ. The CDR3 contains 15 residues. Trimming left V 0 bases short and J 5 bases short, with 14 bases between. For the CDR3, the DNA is TGCGCCAGCAGCTTGGTGCCAGCTAAGGGGTATGGCTACACCTTC. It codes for CASSLVPAKGYGYTF.

In DNA form, the CDR3 reads TGTGCCAGCAGCGTAGGGGCCCTGGGGCCTGGCTACACCTTC. It specifies CASSVGALGPGYTF. The rearrangement uses TRBV9 and TRBJ1-2; D perhaps matches TRBD1 (5 bases). The CDR3 consists of 14 residues. V was clipped by 0 bases and J by 7 bases, with 13 bases between them. Germline V CDR1 and CDR2: SGDLS, YYNGEE.

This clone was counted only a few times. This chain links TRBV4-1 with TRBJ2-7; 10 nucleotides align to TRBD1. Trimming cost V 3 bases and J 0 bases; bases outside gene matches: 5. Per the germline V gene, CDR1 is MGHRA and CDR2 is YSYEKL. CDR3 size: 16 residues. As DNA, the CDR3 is TGCGCCAGCAGCCAGCGGACAGGGGGTTTCTCCTACGAGCAGTACTTC. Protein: CASSQRTGGFSYEQYF.

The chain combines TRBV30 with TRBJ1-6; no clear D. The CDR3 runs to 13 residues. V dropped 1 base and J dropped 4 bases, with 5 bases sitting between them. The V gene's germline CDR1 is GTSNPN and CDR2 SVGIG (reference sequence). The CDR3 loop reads CAWSASYNSPLHF. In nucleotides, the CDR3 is TGTGCCTGGAGTGCTAGTTATAATTCACCCCTCCACTTT.

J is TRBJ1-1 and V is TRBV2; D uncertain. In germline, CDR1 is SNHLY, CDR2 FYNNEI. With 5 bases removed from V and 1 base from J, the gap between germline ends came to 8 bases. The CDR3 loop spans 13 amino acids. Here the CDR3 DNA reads TGTGCCAGCAGTACCCGGGAGAACACTGAAGCTTTCTTT. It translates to CASSTRENTEAFF.

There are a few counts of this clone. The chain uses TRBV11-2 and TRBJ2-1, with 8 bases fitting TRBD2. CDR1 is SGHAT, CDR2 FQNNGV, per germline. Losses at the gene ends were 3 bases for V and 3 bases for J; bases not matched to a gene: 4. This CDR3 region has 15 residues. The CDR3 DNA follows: TGTGCCAGCAGCTTGAGCGGGGGCGACTACAATGAGCAGTTCTTC. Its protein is CASSLSGGDYNEQFF.

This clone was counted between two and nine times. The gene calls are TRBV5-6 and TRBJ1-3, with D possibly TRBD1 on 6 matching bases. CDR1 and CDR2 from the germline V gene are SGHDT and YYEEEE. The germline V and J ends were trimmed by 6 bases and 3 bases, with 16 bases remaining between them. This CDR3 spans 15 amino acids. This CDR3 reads CASTRGGAFGNTIYF. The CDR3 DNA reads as TGTGCCAGCACCCGAGGGGGGGCGTTTGGAAACACCATATATTTT.

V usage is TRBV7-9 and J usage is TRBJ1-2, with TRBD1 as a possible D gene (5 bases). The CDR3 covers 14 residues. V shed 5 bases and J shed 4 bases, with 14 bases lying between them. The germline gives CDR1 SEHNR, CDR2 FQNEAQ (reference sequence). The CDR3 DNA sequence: TGTGCCAGCAGCCTGGGGGGTGGCCTCTATGGCTACACCTTC. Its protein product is CASSLGGGLYGYTF.

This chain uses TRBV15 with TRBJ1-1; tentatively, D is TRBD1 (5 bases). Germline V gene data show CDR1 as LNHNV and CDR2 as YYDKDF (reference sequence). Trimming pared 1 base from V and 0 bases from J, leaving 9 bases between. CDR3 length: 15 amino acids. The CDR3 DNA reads TGTGCCACCAGCAGAGGTGAAGGGGTGAACACTGAAGCTTTCTTT. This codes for CATSRGEGVNTEAFF.

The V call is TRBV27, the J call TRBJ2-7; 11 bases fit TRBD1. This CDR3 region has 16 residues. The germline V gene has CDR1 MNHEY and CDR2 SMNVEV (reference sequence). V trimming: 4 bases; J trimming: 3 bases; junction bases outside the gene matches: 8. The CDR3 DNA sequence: TGTGCCAGCAGTTGGGGATCGGGACAGGGGGTCTACGAGCAGTACTTC. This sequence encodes CASSWGSGQGVYEQYF.

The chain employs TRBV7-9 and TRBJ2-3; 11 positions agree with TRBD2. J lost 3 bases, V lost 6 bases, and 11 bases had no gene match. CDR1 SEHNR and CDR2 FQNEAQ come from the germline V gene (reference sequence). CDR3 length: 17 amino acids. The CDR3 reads CASSFPKTSGVTDTQYF. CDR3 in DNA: TGTGCCAGCAGTTTCCCCAAGACTAGCGGGGTTACAGATACGCAGTATTTT.

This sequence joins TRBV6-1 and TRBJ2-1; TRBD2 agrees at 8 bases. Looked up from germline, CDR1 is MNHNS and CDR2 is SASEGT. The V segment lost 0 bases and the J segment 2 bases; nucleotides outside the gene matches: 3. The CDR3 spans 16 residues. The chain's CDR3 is CASSEAGGGTYNEQFF. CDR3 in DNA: TGTGCCAGCAGTGAAGCGGGCGGGGGGACCTACAATGAGCAGTTCTTC.

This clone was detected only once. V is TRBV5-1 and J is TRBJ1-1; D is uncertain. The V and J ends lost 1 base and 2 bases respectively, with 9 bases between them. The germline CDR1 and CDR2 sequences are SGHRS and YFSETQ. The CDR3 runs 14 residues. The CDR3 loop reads CASSLMGPNTEAFF. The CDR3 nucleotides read TGCGCCAGCAGCTTGATGGGCCCCAACACTGAAGCTTTCTTT.

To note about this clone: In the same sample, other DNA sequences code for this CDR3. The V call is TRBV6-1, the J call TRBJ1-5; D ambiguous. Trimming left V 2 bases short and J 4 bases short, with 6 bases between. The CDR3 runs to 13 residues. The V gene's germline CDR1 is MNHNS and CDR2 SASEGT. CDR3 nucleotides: TGTGCCAGCAGTGAATCCGGGAATCAGCCCCAGCATTTT. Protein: CASSESGNQPQHF.

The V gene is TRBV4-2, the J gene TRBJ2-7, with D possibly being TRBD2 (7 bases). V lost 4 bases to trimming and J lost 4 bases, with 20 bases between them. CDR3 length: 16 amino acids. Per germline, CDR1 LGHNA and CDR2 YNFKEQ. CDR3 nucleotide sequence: TGTGCCAGCAGCCCTTTCAGTGCGGGGGACACTTACGAGCAGTACTTC. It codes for CASSPFSAGDTYEQYF.

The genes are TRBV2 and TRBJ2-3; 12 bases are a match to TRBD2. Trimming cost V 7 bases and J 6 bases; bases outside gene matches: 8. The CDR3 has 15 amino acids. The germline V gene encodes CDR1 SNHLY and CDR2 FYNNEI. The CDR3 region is CASTESGTSGDTQYF. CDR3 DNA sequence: TGTGCCAGCACCGAAAGTGGGACTAGCGGGGATACGCAGTATTTT.